The source of this T cell receptor (beta chain) is a study of response to subunit inactivated influenza vaccine. General observations from the study: Authors suggested each seasonal flu vaccination may recruit only limited numbers of new T cells.

This clonotype was picked up many times. Its antigen is not identified. TCRdb re-called the RT-PCR reads with MiXCR, one entry per CDR3 protein. This table holds 400,000 to 650,000 distinct CDR3 sequences, under 8.5% found once. The source is a man between 50 and 75 years old who received an inactivated influenza vaccine. The material sequenced was PBMCs from blood, taken about 23 months after vaccination.

For the CDR3, the DNA is TGTGCCAGCAGTGCGGACAGGTATTGGTACAATGAGCAGTTCTTC. Amino acid sequence: CASSADRYWYNEQFF. The V call is TRBV6-1, the J call TRBJ2-1, with 7 bases that match TRBD1. The germline gives CDR1 MNHNS, CDR2 SASEGT. CDR3 size: 15 residues. Trimming cost V 4 bases and J 4 bases; bases outside gene matches: 7.